These T cell receptor beta chains were read from a single sample in a study of cytomegalovirus exposure and HLA in healthy donors. Sequenced by immunoSEQ multiplex PCR; TCRdb stores in-frame clones only, minus some. The table has around 130,000 clones, 70% to 90% seen once. The sequenced material came from PBMCs. These receptors were obtained from a middle-aged woman in good health and CMV-seropositive. CDR3s include the opening cysteine and the closing phenylalanine or tryptophan. The order of the fields is clone size, J gene, V gene, D gene, CDR3 DNA, CDR3 protein. A D gene is named only where the DNA matches it firmly. Clone size appears in some rows only: once, few, many, or a class for an expanded clone.

NA,TRBJ2-1,TRBV7-8,NA,TGTGCCAGTTGTGTCCAGGGGTGGCTATATGAGCAGTTCTTC,CASCVQGWLYEQFF
NA,TRBJ2-5,TRBV10-3,TRBD2,TGTGCCATCAACGGGGGGGGCCAAGAGACCCAGTACTTC,CAINGGGQETQYF
NA,TRBJ1-1,TRBV5-6,NA,TGTGCCAGCAGCTTTGGGGCCGCTTCGGACACTGAAGCTTTCTTT,CASSFGAASDTEAFF
NA,TRBJ2-5,TRBV5-4,NA,TGTGCCAGCAGCTGGAGGGACAGTCAAGAGACCCAGTACTTC,CASSWRDSQETQYF
NA,TRBJ1-2,TRBV11-3,TRBD1,TGTGCCAGCCATACCCGGTTATCGGGACAGTATTGCTATGGCTACACCTTC,CASHTRLSGQYCYGYTF
once,TRBJ1-2,TRBV19,TRBD1,TGTGCCAGTAGAGCCGGGACAGGGGGCATTGGTGGCTACACCTTC,CASRAGTGGIGGYTF
NA,TRBJ1-5,TRBV4-1,NA,TGCGCCAGCAGCCATCCCCTTAGCAATCAGCCCCAGCATTTT,CASSHPLSNQPQHF
NA,TRBJ2-7,TRBV5-1,TRBD1,TGCGCCAGCAGCGACAGGGGGAGGTACGAGCAGTACTTC,CASSDRGRYEQYF
few,TRBJ2-1,TRBV28,TRBD2,TGTGCCAGCAGTTTAATAGGGACTAGCGGATACAATGAGCAGTTCTTC,CASSLIGTSGYNEQFF
NA,TRBJ2-3,TRBV5-4,TRBD2,TGTGCCAGCACATCATCGGGAGGGCGCACAGATACGCAGTATTTT,CASTSSGGRTDTQYF
NA,TRBJ1-1,TRBV2,NA,TGTGCCAGCAGTGAAGACTTGGGGAGTGAAGCTTTCTTT,CASSEDLGSEAFF
NA,TRBJ1-4,TRBV18,TRBD1,TGTGCCAGCTCGCCAAAGGTCCCCGGGACAGGAAATGAAAAACTGTTTTTT,CASSPKVPGTGNEKLFF
NA,TRBJ1-2,TRBV27,TRBD1,TGTGCCAGCAGCCTAACTTTGGGACAGGGGGATCGCTATGGCTACACCTTC,CASSLTLGQGDRYGYTF
few,TRBJ1-5,TRBV27,NA,TGTGCCAGCAGTTTGGCAGGCCTCAATCAGCCCCAGCATTTT,CASSLAGLNQPQHF
NA,TRBJ1-5,TRBV27,NA,TGTGCCAGCAATCCTGGGGGGAATCAGCCCCAGCATTTT,CASNPGGNQPQHF
NA,TRBJ1-2,TRBV6-1,TRBD1,TGTGCCAGCAGTGGTGGGACAGGGGACCGAATAGGCTACACCTTC,CASSGGTGDRIGYTF
NA,TRBJ2-2,TRBV28,NA,TGTGCCAGCAGTTCGGGACAGAACACCGGGGAGCTGTTTTTT,CASSSGQNTGELFF
NA,TRBJ2-7,TRBV7-8,TRBD1,TGTGCCAGCAGCTTAGTCGTAGGAAGACAGGGCTCCTACGAGCAGTACTTC,CASSLVVGRQGSYEQYF
NA,TRBJ2-7,TRBV29-1,TRBD1,TGCAGCGTTACAGGGGGAAGCTCCTACGAGCAGTACTTC,CSVTGGSSYEQYF
NA,TRBJ2-5,TRBV6-6,TRBD2,TGTGCCAGCAGTTACTCGTCTCTAGCGGGAGGAGAGACCCAGTACTTC,CASSYSSLAGGETQYF
NA,TRBJ1-1,TRBV5-1,TRBD1,TGCGCCAGCAGCTTGTCAGGGGGTCGAGAAGCTTTCTTT,CASSLSGGREAFF
NA,TRBJ2-7,TRBV19,NA,TGTGCCAGTAGTACTCTATCGGGGTTTAACGAGCAGTACTTC,CASSTLSGFNEQYF
NA,TRBJ2-5,TRBV19,TRBD2,TGTGCCAGTTCCCTCGGGACTAGCGGGAAAGAGACCCAGTACTTC,CASSLGTSGKETQYF
NA,TRBJ1-3,TRBV7-8,TRBD1,TGTGCCAGCAGCCCCCCCAGGGACAGGAGGGGAAACACCATATATTTT,CASSPPRDRRGNTIYF
NA,TRBJ1-2,TRBV4-1,TRBD1,TGCGCCAGCAGCCGAGGAACAGGGGCTGGGGGCTACACCTTC,CASSRGTGAGGYTF
NA,TRBJ1-1,TRBV9,NA,TGTGCCAGCAGCCGGGGGGCGGACACTGAAGCTTTCTTT,CASSRGADTEAFF
NA,TRBJ1-1,TRBV30,NA,TGTGCCTGGAGTGTAGAGGGCGTGAACACTGAAGCTTTCTTT,CAWSVEGVNTEAFF
NA,TRBJ2-3,TRBV6-5,TRBD2,TGTGCCAGCAGATTAGCGGGAGGCACAGATACGCAGTATTTT,CASRLAGGTDTQYF
NA,TRBJ2-3,TRBV5-4,NA,TGTGCCAGCAGCGCTGGTGGGGGACTTATCACAGATACGCAGTATTTT,CASSAGGGLITDTQYF
NA,TRBJ2-4,TRBV10-3,NA,TGTGCCATCAGTCAGGCAGGGGACGAAAACATTCAGTACTTC,CAISQAGDENIQYF
NA,TRBJ1-5,TRBV6-1,TRBD1,TGTGCCAGCAGTGGCTACGGGACAGGGGACCTCCAAGCCCAGCATTTT,CASSGYGTGDLQAQHF
NA,TRBJ1-2,TRBV5-1,NA,TGCGCCAGCAGACGTGACAGCATCTATGGCTACACCTTC,CASRRDSIYGYTF
NA,TRBJ1-1,TRBV9,TRBD1,TGTGCCAGCAGCGCGTCCGGGACAGGGGCTGTGAACACTGAAGCTTTCTTT,CASSASGTGAVNTEAFF
NA,TRBJ2-2,TRBV9,NA,TGTGCCAGCAGCGTATTAGACACCGGGGAGCTGTTTTTT,CASSVLDTGELFF
NA,TRBJ2-3,TRBV5-4,NA,TGTGCCAGCAGCTCGGACTGGGGAAGCACAGATACGCAGTATTTT,CASSSDWGSTDTQYF
NA,TRBJ1-5,TRBV19,NA,TGTGCCAGTAGTCACGCCCAGGGGTATAGCAATCAGCCCCAGCATTTT,CASSHAQGYSNQPQHF
NA,TRBJ2-1,TRBV27,TRBD1,TGTGCCAGCACCGGGACAGATACTTACAATGAGCAGTTCTTC,CASTGTDTYNEQFF
NA,TRBJ1-2,TRBV7-9,TRBD1,TGTGCCAGCATTTCCCCGGACAGGGGGCTGGGCTATGGCTACACCTTC,CASISPDRGLGYGYTF
NA,TRBJ2-7,TRBV6-5,NA,TGTGCCAGCAGGGATGGGAGCGAGCAGTACTTC,CASRDGSEQYF
NA,TRBJ2-1,TRBV15,TRBD1,TGTGCCACCAGCAGAGAGGGACAGGGGGCTAATGAGCAGTTCTTC,CATSREGQGANEQFF
NA,TRBJ1-6,TRBV7-9,NA,TGTGCCAGCAGCTCGCTAACGGGAGATAATTCACCCCTCCACTTT,CASSSLTGDNSPLHF
NA,TRBJ2-4,TRBV28,NA,TGTGCCAGCGCGGTTTCCGGGACCAAAAACATTCAGTACTTC,CASAVSGTKNIQYF
NA,TRBJ2-7,TRBV7-9,TRBD2,TGTGCCAGCAGCCCAGGGGTAGCGGGGGGCTACGAGCAGTACTTC,CASSPGVAGGYEQYF
few,TRBJ2-2,TRBV6-5,NA,TGTGCCAGCAGCACGGGGGCCGGGGAGCTGTTTTTT,CASSTGAGELFF
few,TRBJ2-7,TRBV27,NA,TGTGCCAGCTCCGCAGGAACCTACGAGCAGTACTTC,CASSAGTYEQYF
few,TRBJ2-3,TRBV27,NA,TGTGCCAGCAGTTTATCCCCAAGCGGCACAGATACGCAGTATTTT,CASSLSPSGTDTQYF
NA,TRBJ2-3,TRBV28,TRBD2,TGTGCCAGCAGTTCTAGGACTAGCGGAGACACAGATACGCAGTATTTT,CASSSRTSGDTDTQYF
NA,TRBJ2-5,TRBV10-3,NA,TGTGCCATCAGTGGAGAGGGTGGGGAGACCCAGTACTTC,CAISGEGGETQYF
few,TRBJ1-1,TRBV27,NA,TGTGCCAGCAGTACTGGGACAAACACTGAAGCTTTCTTT,CASSTGTNTEAFF
NA,TRBJ1-2,TRBV30,NA,TGTGCCTGGGACGATTCAGGCCCCTATGGCTACACCTTC,CAWDDSGPYGYTF
NA,TRBJ2-5,TRBV7-2,NA,TGTGCCAGCAGCTTAGCGGCGGACCAAGAGACCCAGTACTTC,CASSLAADQETQYF
NA,TRBJ2-2,TRBV7-2,TRBD2,TGTGCCACCCACCTGGGACTAGCGGTAAACACCGGGGAGCTGTTTTTT,CATHLGLAVNTGELFF
few,TRBJ2-7,TRBV6-1,NA,TGTGCCAGCAGTGAAGCGGGAGGCCGTAGCGAGCAGTACTTC,CASSEAGGRSEQYF
NA,TRBJ2-2,TRBV7-2,TRBD2,TGTGCCAGCAGCTTAAGGGAGGGACTCACCGGGGAGCTGTTTTTT,CASSLREGLTGELFF